This passage covers 10 T cell receptor beta chains from one sample sequenced in a study of molecular identifiers for immune sequencing clone quantification. MiXCR, run by TCRdb on the PCR reads, gives a single entry per CDR3 protein. In the table there are roughly 100,000 distinct CDR3 sequences, about 35% of which are singletons. Source material: naive CD8+ T cells from blood, with Jurkat cell RNA spiked in. Noted subset: FACS-sorted CD8+CD4-CCR7+CD45RA+ naive T cells. These receptors came from a human donor in good health. Some libraries in this study had Jurkat cell RNA spiked in.

This clonotype was picked up one time. A single base separates this from a much larger clone, so it may be a read error. V and J are TRBV12-3 or TRBV12-4 and TRBJ2-2; D ambiguous. This CDR3 contains 16 residues. V shed 7 bases and J shed 1 base, with 16 bases lying between them. In DNA form, the CDR3 reads TGTGCCAGCAACCACCCTCTATCGGTGAACACCGGGGAGCTGTTTTTT. Residues: CASNHPLSVNTGELFF.

The chain uses TRBV28 and TRBJ2-3, with 7 bases matching TRBD2. This CDR3 spans 14 amino acids. Germline V gene lookup returns CDR1 MDHEN and CDR2 SYDVKM. Trimming cost V 2 bases and J 3 bases; bases outside gene matches: 2. CDR3 coding DNA: TGTGCCAGCAGTTTACCCGGGAGGACAGATACGCAGTATTTT. It is translated as CASSLPGRTDTQYF.

A word on this clonotype: A much larger clonotype is one base distant, so this may be a read error. This CDR3 is missing its conserved last phenylalanine or tryptophan, likely due to a read error. The chain uses TRBV14 and TRBJ2-3, with 7 bases identical to TRBD2. V lost 0 bases and J lost 3; bases outside the gene matches: 6. CDR1 and CDR2 (germline): SGHDN, FVKESK. This CDR3 contains 16 residues. CDR3 sequence reads: CASSQEGIAGTDTQYI. In DNA form, the CDR3 reads TGTGCCAGCAGCCAAGAAGGAATAGCGGGTACAGATACGCAGTATATT.

This clonotype occurred a few times. Just one base apart from a much larger clone, this may be a read error. V is TRBV7-2 and J is TRBJ2-7, with D perhaps TRBD1 (6 bases). Trimming removed 5 bases from V and 2 bases from J, with 13 bases in between. The CDR3 covers 14 residues. Germline CDR1 reads SGHTA; CDR2 reads FQGNSA. CDR3 loop: CASSLRDTTYEQYF. The CDR3 coding sequence is TGTGCCAGCAGCCTCCGGGACACTACCTACGAGCAGTACTTC.

This chain uses TRBV9 with TRBJ1-1, with D unclear. Germline V gene lookup returns CDR1 SGDLS and CDR2 YYNGEE. V dropped 2 bases and J dropped 6 bases, with 8 bases sitting between them. CDR3 length: 12 amino acids. In DNA, the CDR3 is TGTGCCAGCAGCGTCTCCGGGGCTGAAGCTTTCTTT. Protein product: CASSVSGAEAFF.

This clonotype was counted a few times. The chain is built from TRBV7-9 and TRBJ2-1, with 10 bases identical to TRBD2. The germline CDR1 and CDR2 sequences are SEHNR and FQNEAQ (reference sequence). The length of the CDR3 is 15 residues. The V segment lost 4 bases and the J segment 4 bases; nucleotides outside the gene matches: 4. The CDR3, as DNA: TGTGCCAGCAGCTCGACTAGCGGGTCTTACAATGAGCAGTTCTTC. It yields the protein CASSSTSGSYNEQFF.

This clonotype was recorded at least ten times. The chain combines TRBV7-2 with TRBJ2-1; D is perhaps TRBD2 (5 bases). Trimming took off 2 bases at V and 9 bases at J, with 8 bases between the two ends. The CDR3 has 12 residues. From germline, CDR1 is SGHTA and CDR2 FQGNSA. CDR3 sequence reads: CASSLSGLEQFF. The DNA for the CDR3 is TGTGCCAGCAGCTTAAGCGGTCTTGAGCAGTTCTTC.

The V call is TRBV27, the J call TRBJ1-5; D ambiguous. In germline, CDR1 is MNHEY, CDR2 SMNVEV (reference sequence). Between the trimmed V and J ends, which lost 1 base and 0 bases, there was a span of 7 bases. This CDR3 contains 15 residues. The CDR3 DNA reads TGTGCCAGCAGTTTATGGGCGGCTAGCAATCAGCCCCAGCATTTT. It codes for CASSLWAASNQPQHF.

The chain recombines TRBV7-9 with TRBJ2-3; D is undetermined. Per germline, CDR1 SEHNR and CDR2 FQNEAQ (reference sequence). The CDR3 loop spans 14 amino acids. V dropped 5 bases and J dropped 0 bases, with 9 bases sitting between them. The CDR3 region has the DNA TGTGCCAGCAGCGCTAAAAGGAGCACAGATACGCAGTATTTT. It encodes CASSAKRSTDTQYF.

This clonotype was picked up many times. The rearrangement joins TRBV28 to TRBJ2-7; 9 positions match TRBD1. V shed 6 bases and J 2 bases; nucleotides not matched to a gene: 5. The germline V gene has CDR1 MDHEN and CDR2 SYDVKM. The CDR3 length is 14 residues. CDR3: CASSPTGGTYEQYF. In DNA form, the CDR3 reads TGTGCCAGCAGCCCGACAGGGGGTACCTACGAGCAGTACTTC.